This T cell receptor (beta chain) is from a study of cytomegalovirus exposure and HLA in healthy donors. Whole-study results and caveats: What TCR beta sequences reportedly achieved was accurate prediction of HLA-A and HLA-B alleles in most subjects. The authors confirmed in vitro that three CMV-associated chains were specific for CMV antigens. The authors later found HLA-associated TCR beta chains more clonally expanded than equally common others. A later analysis reportedly found that, within productive TCRs, an Asian-associated ancestry cluster had fewer N-insertions than the mean observed across the roughly 730 donors.

J lost 0 bases, V lost 6 bases, and 3 bases had no gene match. Germline values: CDR1 MNHEY, CDR2 SVGAGI. This CDR3 has 14 amino acids. In the case of this clone: Its target is unknown.

PCR used 60 Vbeta primers and 13 Jbeta primers. Repertoires were generated with immunoSEQ multiplex PCR, while TCRdb's copy carries only in-frame clones and drops some. The sample contains some 180,000 clones, about 78% of which appear only once. Input material: PBMCs. The chain has TRBV6-5 and TRBJ2-3; 7 nucleotides match TRBD1. This sequence was found in a woman in her thirties in good health and CMV-seronegative. CDR3 sequence reads: CASSQTGSTDTQYF. In nucleotides, the CDR3 is TGTGCCAGCAGCCAGACAGGGAGCACAGATACGCAGTATTTT.